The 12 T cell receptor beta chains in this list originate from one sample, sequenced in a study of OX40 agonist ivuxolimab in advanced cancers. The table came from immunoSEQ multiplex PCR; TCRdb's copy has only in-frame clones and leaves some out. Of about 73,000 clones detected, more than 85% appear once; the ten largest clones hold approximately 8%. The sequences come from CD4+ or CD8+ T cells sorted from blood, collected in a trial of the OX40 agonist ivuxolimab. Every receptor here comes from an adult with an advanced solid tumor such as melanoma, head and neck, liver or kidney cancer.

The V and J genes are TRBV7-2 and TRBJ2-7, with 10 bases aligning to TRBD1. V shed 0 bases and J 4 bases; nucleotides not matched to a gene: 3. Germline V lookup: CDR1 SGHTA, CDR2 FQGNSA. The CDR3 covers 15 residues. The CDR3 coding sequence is TGTGCCAGCAGCTTAGCCGGGACAGGGGTGTACGAGCAGTACTTC. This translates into CASSLAGTGVYEQYF.

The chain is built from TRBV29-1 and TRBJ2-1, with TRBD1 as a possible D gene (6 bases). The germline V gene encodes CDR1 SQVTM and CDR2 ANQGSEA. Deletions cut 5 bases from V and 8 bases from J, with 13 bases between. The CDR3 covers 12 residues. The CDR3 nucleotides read TGCAGCGTTCGAGGACAGATCGATGAGCAGTTCTTC. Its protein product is CSVRGQIDEQFF.

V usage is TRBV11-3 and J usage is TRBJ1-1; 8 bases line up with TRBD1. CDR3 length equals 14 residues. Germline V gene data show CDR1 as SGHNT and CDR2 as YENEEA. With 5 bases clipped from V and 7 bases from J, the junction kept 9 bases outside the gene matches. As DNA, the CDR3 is TGTGCCAGCAGCAGCCCAGGACAGGGCGGTGAAGCTTTCTTT. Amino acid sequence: CASSSPGQGGEAFF.

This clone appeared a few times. CDR3 sequence (DNA): TGTGCCAGCAGCATCCCTTTGACGGGCGGGGATTACACCGGGGAGCTGTTTTTT. Encoded protein: CASSIPLTGGDYTGELFF. The gene calls are TRBV11-2 and TRBJ2-2; D perhaps matches TRBD2 (6 bases). Trimming left V 5 bases short and J 3 bases short, with 22 bases between. This CDR3 region has 18 residues. Germline-derived CDR1 and CDR2 are SGHAT and FQNNGV.

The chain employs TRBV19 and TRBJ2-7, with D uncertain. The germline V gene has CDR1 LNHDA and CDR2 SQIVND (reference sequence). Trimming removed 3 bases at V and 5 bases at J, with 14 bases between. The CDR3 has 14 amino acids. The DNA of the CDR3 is TGTGCCAGTAGTATCGTTGATCAGCTTAACGAGCAGTACTTC. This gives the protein CASSIVDQLNEQYF.

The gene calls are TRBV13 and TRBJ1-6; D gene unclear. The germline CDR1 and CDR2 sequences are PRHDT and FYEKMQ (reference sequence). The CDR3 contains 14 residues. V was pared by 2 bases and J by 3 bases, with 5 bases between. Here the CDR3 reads CASSLQVYNSPLHF. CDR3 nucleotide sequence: TGTGCCAGCAGCTTACAGGTCTATAATTCACCCCTCCACTTT. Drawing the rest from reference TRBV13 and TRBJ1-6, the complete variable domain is AAGVIQSPRHLIKEKRETATLKCYPIPRHDTVYWYQQGPGQDPQFLISFYEKMQSDKGSIPDRFSAQQFSDYHSELNMSSLELGDSALYFCASSLQVYNSPLHFGNGTRLTVT.

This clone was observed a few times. As DNA, the CDR3 is TGCAGCGTTAAGCAGAAAGAGACCCAGTACTTC. Its translation: CSVKQKETQYF. The chain recombines TRBV29-1 with TRBJ2-5; the D is unclear. This CDR3 region has 11 residues. Trimming stripped 5 bases from V and 3 bases from J, with 7 bases between. CDR1 and CDR2 (germline): SQVTM, ANQGSEA.

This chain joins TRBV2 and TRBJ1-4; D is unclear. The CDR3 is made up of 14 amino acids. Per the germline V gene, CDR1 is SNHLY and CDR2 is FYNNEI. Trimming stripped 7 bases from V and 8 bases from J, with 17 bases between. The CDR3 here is CASTQERVQEKLFF. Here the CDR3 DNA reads TGTGCCAGCACCCAGGAAAGGGTACAAGAAAAACTGTTTTTT.

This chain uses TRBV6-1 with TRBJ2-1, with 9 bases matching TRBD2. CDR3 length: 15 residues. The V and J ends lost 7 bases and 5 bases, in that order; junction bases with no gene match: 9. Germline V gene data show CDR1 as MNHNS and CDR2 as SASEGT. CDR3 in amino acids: CASTVGGRAHNEQFF. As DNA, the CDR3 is TGTGCCAGCACTGTCGGCGGGAGGGCCCACAATGAGCAGTTCTTC.

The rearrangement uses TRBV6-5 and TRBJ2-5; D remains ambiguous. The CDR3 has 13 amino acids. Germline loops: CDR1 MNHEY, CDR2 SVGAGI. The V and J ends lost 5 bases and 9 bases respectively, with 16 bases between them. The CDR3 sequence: CASSEEPGMAQYF. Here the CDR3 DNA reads TGTGCCAGCAGTGAAGAGCCCGGTATGGCCCAGTACTTC.

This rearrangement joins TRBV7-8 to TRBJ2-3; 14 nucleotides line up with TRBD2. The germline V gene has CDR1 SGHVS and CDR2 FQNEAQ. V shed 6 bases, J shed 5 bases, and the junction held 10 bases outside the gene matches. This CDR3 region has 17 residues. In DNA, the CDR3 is TGTGCCAGCAGGACTAGCGGGAGGGCCGCGTATATAGATACGCAGTATTTT. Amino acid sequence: CASRTSGRAAYIDTQYF.

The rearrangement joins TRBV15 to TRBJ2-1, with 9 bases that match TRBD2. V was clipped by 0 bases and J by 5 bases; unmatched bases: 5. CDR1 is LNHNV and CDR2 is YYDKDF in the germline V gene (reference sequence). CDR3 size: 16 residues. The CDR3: CATSRDLSSGDNEQFF. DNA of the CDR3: TGTGCCACCAGCAGAGATCTATCTAGCGGGGACAATGAGCAGTTCTTC. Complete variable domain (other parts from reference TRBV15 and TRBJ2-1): DAMVIQNPRYQVTQFGKPVTLSCSQTLNHNVMYWYQQKSSQAPKLLFHYYDKDFNNEADTPDNFQSRRPNTSFCFLDIRSPGLGDTAMYLCATSRDLSSGDNEQFFGPGTRLTVL.